This T cell receptor beta chain comes out of a study of shared clonotypes between healthy human individuals. As to this clone: The antigen is not known.

Study results and limitations: There were few donors, and this limited the genetic and exposure-history diversity represented.

The test was conducted at deep level. The protocol was immunoSEQ multiplex PCR, while the TCRdb copy is restricted to in-frame clones and leaves out a portion. The sample gives 450,000 to 500,000 clones, 70% to 85% of which show up once; more than 10% is in the top ten. V was pared by 3 bases and J by 0 bases, with 12 bases between. Germline CDR1 reads LNHDA; CDR2 reads SQIVND (reference sequence). The CDR3 loop spans 16 amino acids. The source is a woman aged 40 to 55 in good health. Some clones in this sample may be carry-over from other donors' samples. V is TRBV19 and J is TRBJ1-5; D is undetermined. Sample: PBMCs. CDR3 residues: CASSISAVNSNQPQHF. The CDR3 DNA follows: TGTGCCAGTAGTATCTCGGCCGTCAATAGCAATCAGCCCCAGCATTTT. Filled out from reference TRBV19 and TRBJ1-5, the complete variable domain reads DGGITQSPKYLFRKEGQNVTLSCEQNLNHDAMYWYRQDPGQGLRLIYYSQIVNDFQKGDIAEGYSVSREKKESFPLTVTSAQKNPTAFYLCASSISAVNSNQPQHFGDGTRLSIL.